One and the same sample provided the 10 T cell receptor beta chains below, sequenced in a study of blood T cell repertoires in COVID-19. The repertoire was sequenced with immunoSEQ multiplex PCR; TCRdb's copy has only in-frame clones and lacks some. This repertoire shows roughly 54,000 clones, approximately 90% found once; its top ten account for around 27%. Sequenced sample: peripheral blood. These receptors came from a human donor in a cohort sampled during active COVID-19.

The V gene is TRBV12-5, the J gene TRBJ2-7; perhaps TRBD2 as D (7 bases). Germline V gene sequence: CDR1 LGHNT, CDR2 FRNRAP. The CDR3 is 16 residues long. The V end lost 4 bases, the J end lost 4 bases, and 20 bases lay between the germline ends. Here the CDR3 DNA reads TGTGCTAGTGGTTCCGCGATCGGGGGGCGCGGTTACGAGCAGTACTTC. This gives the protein CASGSAIGGRGYEQYF. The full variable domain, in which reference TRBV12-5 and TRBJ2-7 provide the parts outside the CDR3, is DARVTQTPRHKVTEMGQEVTMRCQPILGHNTVFWYRQTMMQGLELLAYFRNRAPLDDSGMPKDRFSAEMPDATLATLKIQPSEPRDSAVYFCASGSAIGGRGYEQYFGPGTRLTVT.

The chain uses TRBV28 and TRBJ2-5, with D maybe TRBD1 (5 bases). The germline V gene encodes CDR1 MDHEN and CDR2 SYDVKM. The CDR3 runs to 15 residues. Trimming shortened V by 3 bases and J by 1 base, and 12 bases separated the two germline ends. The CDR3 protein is CASSFLTEFQETQYF. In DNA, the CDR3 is TGTGCCAGCAGTTTCCTGACAGAATTCCAAGAGACCCAGTACTTC.

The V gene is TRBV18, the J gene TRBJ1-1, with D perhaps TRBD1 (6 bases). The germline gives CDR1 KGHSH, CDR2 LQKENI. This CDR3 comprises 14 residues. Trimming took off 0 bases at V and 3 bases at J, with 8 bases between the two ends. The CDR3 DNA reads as TGTGCCAGCTCACCACCGGGGGCCTACACTGAAGCTTTCTTT. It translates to CASSPPGAYTEAFF.

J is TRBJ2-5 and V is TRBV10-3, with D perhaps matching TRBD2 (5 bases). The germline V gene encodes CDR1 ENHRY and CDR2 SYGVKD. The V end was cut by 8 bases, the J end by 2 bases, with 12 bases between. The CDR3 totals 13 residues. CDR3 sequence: CAIGAREQETQYF. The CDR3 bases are TGTGCCATCGGCGCTCGGGAACAAGAGACCCAGTACTTC.

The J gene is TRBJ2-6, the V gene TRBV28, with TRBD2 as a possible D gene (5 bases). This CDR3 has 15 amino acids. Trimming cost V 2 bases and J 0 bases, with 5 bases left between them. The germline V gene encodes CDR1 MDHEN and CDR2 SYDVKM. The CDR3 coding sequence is TGTGCCAGCAGTTTAGGACTCTCTGGGGCCAACGTCCTGACTTTC. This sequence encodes CASSLGLSGANVLTF.

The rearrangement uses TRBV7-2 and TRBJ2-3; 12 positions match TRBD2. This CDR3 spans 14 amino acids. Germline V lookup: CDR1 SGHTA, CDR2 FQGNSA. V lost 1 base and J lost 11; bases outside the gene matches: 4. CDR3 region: CASSLGLAGDVQYF. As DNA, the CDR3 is TGTGCCAGCAGCTTAGGACTAGCGGGAGATGTGCAGTATTTT.

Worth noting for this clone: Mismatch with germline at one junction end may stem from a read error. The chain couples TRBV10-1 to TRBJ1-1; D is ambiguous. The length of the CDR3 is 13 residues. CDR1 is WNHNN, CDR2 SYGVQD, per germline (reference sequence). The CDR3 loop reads CASTERLNTEAFF. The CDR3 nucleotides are TGCGCCAGCACTGAGCGGTTGAACACTGAAGCTTTCTTT.

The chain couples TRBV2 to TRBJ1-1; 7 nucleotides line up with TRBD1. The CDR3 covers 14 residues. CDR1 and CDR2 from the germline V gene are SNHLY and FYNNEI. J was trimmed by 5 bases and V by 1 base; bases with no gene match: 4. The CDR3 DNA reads TGTGCCAGCAGTGAAGACAGGGGTGGTACTGAAGCTTTCTTT. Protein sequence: CASSEDRGGTEAFF.

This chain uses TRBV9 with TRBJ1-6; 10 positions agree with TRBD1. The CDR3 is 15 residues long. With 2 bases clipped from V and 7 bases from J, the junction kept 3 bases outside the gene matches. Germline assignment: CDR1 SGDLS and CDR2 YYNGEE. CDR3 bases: TGTGCCAGCAGCGTTCAGACAGGGGGCAATTCACCCCTCCACTTT. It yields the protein CASSVQTGGNSPLHF.

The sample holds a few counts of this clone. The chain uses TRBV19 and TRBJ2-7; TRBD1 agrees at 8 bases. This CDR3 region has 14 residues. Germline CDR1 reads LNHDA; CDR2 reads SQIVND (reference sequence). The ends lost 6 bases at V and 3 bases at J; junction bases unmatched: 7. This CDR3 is CASRDTGGGYEQYF. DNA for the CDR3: TGTGCCAGTAGGGATACAGGGGGTGGCTACGAGCAGTACTTC.